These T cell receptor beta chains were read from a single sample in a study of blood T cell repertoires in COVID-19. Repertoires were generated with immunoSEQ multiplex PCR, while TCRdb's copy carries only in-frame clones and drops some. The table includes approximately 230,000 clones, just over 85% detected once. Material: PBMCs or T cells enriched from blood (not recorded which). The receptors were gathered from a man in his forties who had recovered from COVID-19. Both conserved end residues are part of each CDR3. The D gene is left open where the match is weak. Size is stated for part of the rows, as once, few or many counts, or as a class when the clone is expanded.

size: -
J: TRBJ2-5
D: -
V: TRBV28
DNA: TGTGCCAGCAGTTTCCCTAGAGAGACCCAGTACTTC
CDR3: CASSFPRETQYF

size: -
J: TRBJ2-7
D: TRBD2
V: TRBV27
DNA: TGTGCCAGCGGGACTAGCGGGAGTTACGAGCAGTACTTC
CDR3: CASGTSGSYEQYF

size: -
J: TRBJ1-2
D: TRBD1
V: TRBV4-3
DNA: TGCGCCAGCAGCCAAGAAAGGACAGGCTATGGCTACACCTTC
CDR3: CASSQERTGYGYTF

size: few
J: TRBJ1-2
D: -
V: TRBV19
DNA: TGTGCCAGTAGTCCCGAACAGGCCTACCTTGGGGGCTACACCTTC
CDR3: CASSPEQAYLGGYTF

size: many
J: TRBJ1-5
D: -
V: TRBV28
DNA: TGTGCCAGCAGCGGACAGAGGGAGCGGGGGCAGCCCCAGCATTTT
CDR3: CASSGQRERGQPQHF

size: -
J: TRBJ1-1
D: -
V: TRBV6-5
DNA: TGTGCCAGCAGCTCGGACAGAGAAAACACTGAAGCTTTCTTT
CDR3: CASSSDRENTEAFF

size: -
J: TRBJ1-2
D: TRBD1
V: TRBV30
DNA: TGTGCCTGGTTAAGACAGGGGGAGGGCTACACCTTC
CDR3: CAWLRQGEGYTF

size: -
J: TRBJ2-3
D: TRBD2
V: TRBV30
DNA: TGTGCCTGGAGTAGGGGACTAGCGGACACAGATACGCAGTATTTT
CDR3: CAWSRGLADTDTQYF

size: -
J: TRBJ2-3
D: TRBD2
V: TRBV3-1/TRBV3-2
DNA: TGTGCCAGCAGCCAGCCGGGACTAGCTTCAGATACGCAGTATTTT
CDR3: CASSQPGLASDTQYF

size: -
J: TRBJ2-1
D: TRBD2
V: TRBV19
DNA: TGTGCCAGTAGTATCGGTAGCGGGGGCTACAATGAGCAGTTCTTC
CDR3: CASSIGSGGYNEQFF

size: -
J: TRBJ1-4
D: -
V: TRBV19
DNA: TGTGCCAGTAGTTCTACAGGGATAGCAAAACTGTTTTTT
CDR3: CASSSTGIAKLFF

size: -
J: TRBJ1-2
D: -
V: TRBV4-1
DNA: TGCGCCAGCAGCCCGAATCTATTACAGGGTTGGGATGGCTACACCTTC
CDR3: CASSPNLLQGWDGYTF

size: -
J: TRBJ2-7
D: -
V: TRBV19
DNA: TGTGCCAGTAGTATATTGGAAGGACATGTTTACGAGCAGTACTTC
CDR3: CASSILEGHVYEQYF

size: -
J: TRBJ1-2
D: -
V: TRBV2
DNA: TGTGCCAGCACATCAGCTAACTATGGCTACACCTTC
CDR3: CASTSANYGYTF

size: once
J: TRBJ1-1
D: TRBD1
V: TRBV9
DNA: TGTGCCAGCAGCACTCGACAGGGTAGCCTCACTGAAGCTTTCTTT
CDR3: CASSTRQGSLTEAFF

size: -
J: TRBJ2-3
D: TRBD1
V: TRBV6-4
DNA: TGTGCCAGCAGCAGGGACAGAGCGACCACAGATACGCAGTATTTT
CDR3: CASSRDRATTDTQYF

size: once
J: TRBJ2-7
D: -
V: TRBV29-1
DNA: TGCAGCGTTGGGGGCAGCTCCTACGAGCAGTACTTC
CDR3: CSVGGSSYEQYF

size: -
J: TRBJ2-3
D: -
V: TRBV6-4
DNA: TGTGCCAGCAGCGCCATGCCCGGGTCTAGCACAGATACGCAGTATTTT
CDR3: CASSAMPGSSTDTQYF

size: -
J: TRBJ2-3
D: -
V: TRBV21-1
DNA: TGTGCCAGCAGCTCCCTGGGACAGGCCGGGATATTTCGGGGAACTGTCCCAGATACGCAGTATTTT
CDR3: CASSSLGQAGIFRGTVPDTQYF

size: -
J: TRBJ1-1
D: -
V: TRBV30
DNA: TGTGCCTGGAAAAGTAGACAACTGAACACTGAAGCTTTCTTT
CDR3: CAWKSRQLNTEAFF

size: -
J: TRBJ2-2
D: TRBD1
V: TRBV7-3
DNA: TGTGCCAGCAGCCCGCAGACAGGGCCCACCGGGGAGCTGTTTTTT
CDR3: CASSPQTGPTGELFF

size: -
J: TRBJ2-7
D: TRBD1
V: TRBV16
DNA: TGTGCCAGCAGCCAATCTGGTGTGGGTGGAGAGGGGGCACACGAGCAGTACTTC
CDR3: CASSQSGVGGEGAHEQYF

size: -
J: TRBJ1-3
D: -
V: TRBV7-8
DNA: TGTGCCAGCAGCCCATCCCTAGACACCATATATTTT
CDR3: CASSPSLDTIYF

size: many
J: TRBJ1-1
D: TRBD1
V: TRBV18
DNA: TGTGCCAGCTCACCATCCGGGACAGGGGTGAGCACTGAAGCTTTCTTT
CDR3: CASSPSGTGVSTEAFF

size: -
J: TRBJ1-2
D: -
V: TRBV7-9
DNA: TGTGCCAGCAGCTTAGCGCAGCGTTACATCGGGAGCTATGGCTACACCTTC
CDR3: CASSLAQRYIGSYGYTF

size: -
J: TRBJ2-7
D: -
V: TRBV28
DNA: TGTGCCAGCAGTTATCTCGGGAATTACGAGCAGTACTTC
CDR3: CASSYLGNYEQYF

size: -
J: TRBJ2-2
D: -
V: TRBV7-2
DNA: TGTGCCAGCAGCTTAGCACAGGGATCCACCGGGGAGCTGTTTTTT
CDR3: CASSLAQGSTGELFF

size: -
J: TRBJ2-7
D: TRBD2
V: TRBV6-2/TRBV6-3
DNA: TGTGCCAGCAGTGACTTAGCGGGGGCCTCCTACGAGCAGTACTTC
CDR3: CASSDLAGASYEQYF

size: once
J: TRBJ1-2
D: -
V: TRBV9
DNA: TGTGCCAGCAGCCCCCACAGGGATAACTATGGCTACACCTTC
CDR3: CASSPHRDNYGYTF

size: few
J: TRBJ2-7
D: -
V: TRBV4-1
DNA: TGCGCCAGCAGCAAAGGTGCTAGCGACTCCTACGAGCAGTACTTC
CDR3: CASSKGASDSYEQYF

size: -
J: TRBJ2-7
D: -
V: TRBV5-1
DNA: TGCGCCAGCAGCTTGGGACTCTCACGCTACGAGCAGTACTTC
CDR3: CASSLGLSRYEQYF

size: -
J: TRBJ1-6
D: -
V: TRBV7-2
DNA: TGTGCCAGCAGCCAGGGCCCGGGCACAGGGAATTCACCCCTCCACTTT
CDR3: CASSQGPGTGNSPLHF

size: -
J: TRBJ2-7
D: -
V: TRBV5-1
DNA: TGCGCCAGCAGCTTGGAGGCAGGGGGGACCTACGAGCAGTACTTC
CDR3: CASSLEAGGTYEQYF

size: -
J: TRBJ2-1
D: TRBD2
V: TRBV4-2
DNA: TGTGCCAGCAGCCAGGCGGGGACTAGTAGGTTGAATGAGCAGTTCTTC
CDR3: CASSQAGTSRLNEQFF

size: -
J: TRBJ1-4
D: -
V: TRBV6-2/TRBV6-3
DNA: TGTGCCAGCAGTTTCATCTCAGGGGAAAAACTGTTTTTT
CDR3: CASSFISGEKLFF

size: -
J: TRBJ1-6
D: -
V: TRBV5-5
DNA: TGTGCCAGCAGCTGGGTCTCGGACAGTAATTCACCCCTCCACTTT
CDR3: CASSWVSDSNSPLHF

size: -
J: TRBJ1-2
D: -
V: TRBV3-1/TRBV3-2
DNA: TGTGCCAGCAGCCAAGGAGGCATTTGGCCCCAGGGCTATGGCTACACCTTC
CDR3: CASSQGGIWPQGYGYTF

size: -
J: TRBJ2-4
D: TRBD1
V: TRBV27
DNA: TGTGCCAGCAGTTACCGACAGGGAAACATTCAGTACTTC
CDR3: CASSYRQGNIQYF

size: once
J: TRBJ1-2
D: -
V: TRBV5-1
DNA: TGCGCCAGCAGCTTGGATAGTGTTAGCTACACCTTC
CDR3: CASSLDSVSYTF

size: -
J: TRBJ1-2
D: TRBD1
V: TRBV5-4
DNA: TGTGCCAGCAGCTTAGGGCAGGGGGAATCGGGCTACACCTTC
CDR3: CASSLGQGESGYTF

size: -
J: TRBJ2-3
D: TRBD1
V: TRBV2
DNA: TGTGCCAGCATATGGCGAACCGGGACAGGGAGGACAGATACGCAGTATTTT
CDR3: CASIWRTGTGRTDTQYF

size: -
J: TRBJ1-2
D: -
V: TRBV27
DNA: TGTGCCAGCAGTTCATTTGGACAGATCTATGGCTACACCTTC
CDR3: CASSSFGQIYGYTF

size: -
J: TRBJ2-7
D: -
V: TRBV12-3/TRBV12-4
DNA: TGTGCCAGCAGTTTAGGGTCCCTTCGGGAGCAGTACTTC
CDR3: CASSLGSLREQYF

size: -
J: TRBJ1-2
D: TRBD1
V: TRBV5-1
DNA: TGCGCCAGCAGCTCGTGGGGACAGGGGGGTACTAACTATGGCTACACCTTC
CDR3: CASSSWGQGGTNYGYTF

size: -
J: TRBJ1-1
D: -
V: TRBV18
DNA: TGTGCCAGCTCACTTAATCAACCAGGGGCAACTGAAGCTTTCTTT
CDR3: CASSLNQPGATEAFF

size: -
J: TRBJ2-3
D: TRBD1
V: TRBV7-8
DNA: TGTGCCAGCAGCCCGGACAGGGAAATGGCGCAGTATTTT
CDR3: CASSPDREMAQYF

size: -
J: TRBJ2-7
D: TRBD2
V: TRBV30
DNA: TGTGCCTGGAGGGTGGGGACTACCGAGCAGTACTTC
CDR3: CAWRVGTTEQYF

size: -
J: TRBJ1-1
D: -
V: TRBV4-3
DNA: TGCGCCAGCAGCCAAGCGAGGTACACTGAAGCTTTCTTT
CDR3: CASSQARYTEAFF

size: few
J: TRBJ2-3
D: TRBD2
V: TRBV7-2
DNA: TGTGCCAGCAGCTTTCTCGGGACTAGCGGGGGGGCAACAGATACGCAGTATTTT
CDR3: CASSFLGTSGGATDTQYF

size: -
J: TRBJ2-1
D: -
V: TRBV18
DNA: TGTGCCAGCTCATCAGGACAGATAAACAATGAGCAGTTCTTC
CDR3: CASSSGQINNEQFF

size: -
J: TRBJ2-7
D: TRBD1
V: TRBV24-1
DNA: TGTGCCACCAGTATAACAGGGGGCAAAGGCGAGCAGTACTTC
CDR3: CATSITGGKGEQYF

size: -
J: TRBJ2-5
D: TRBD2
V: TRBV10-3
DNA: TGTGCCATCAAGTTTAGCGGGGGGGCCGGGGAGACCCAGTACTTC
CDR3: CAIKFSGGAGETQYF

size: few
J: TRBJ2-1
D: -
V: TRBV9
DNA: TGTGCCAGCAGCGTAGGGGGGGGCGAGACCTCCTACAATGAGCAGTTCTTC
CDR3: CASSVGGGETSYNEQFF

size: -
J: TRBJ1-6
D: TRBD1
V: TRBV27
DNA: TGTGCCAGCAAGTCGACAGGGTCGCTCGGTCTTTCACCCCTCCACTTT
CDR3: CASKSTGSLGLSPLHF

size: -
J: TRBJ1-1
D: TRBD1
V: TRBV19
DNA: TGTGCCAGTAGCCCGTCGGACCCGGGACAGGGGGCTTTGTATCCTGAAGCTTTCTTT
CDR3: CASSPSDPGQGALYPEAFF